The count of the clone carrying this TCR beta chain is one. Its specificity is unknown. This record belongs to a study of T cell responses to AZD1222 COVID-19 vaccine. As for the study in general: Both about-4-week and about-12-week second-dose recipients were combined.

The study, taken as a whole, reports: Just a handful of AZD1222 recipients tested seropositive at baseline.

Germline assignment: CDR1 MNHEY and CDR2 SMNVEV (reference sequence). CDR3 length: 15 residues. The V and J ends lost 2 bases and 5 bases, in that order; junction bases with no gene match: 6. Generated by immunoSEQ multiplex PCR, the TCRdb table keeps only in-frame clones and is missing some. The table includes about 120,000 clones, 75% to 90% detected once. The specimen comprised peripheral blood, sampled on day 0 of AZD1222 vaccination. This chain joins TRBV27 and TRBJ1-5; 7 nucleotides align to TRBD1. This receptor was taken from an adult in good health. The CDR3 DNA sequence: TGTGCCAGCAGTTTAAGCGGGACAGTTTATCAGCCCCAGCATTTT. Translating gives CASSLSGTVYQPQHF.